The 12 T cell receptor beta chains presented below share a single source sample, sequenced in a study of blood T cell repertoires in COVID-19. TCRdb keeps only in-frame clones here, not all; method: immunoSEQ multiplex PCR. The sample consists of approximately 300,000 clones, 65% to 90% of them appearing once. Sequenced material: PBMCs or T cells enriched from blood (not recorded which). All receptors come from a man aged 25-45 years who had recovered from COVID-19.

For this clone: This sample also contains other DNA sequences that code for the same CDR3. The chain couples TRBV20-1 to TRBJ2-7; tentatively, D is TRBD2 (5 bases). This CDR3 has 11 residues. V shed 3 bases and J shed 2 bases, with 5 bases lying between them. CDR1 DFQATT and CDR2 SNEGSKA come from the germline V gene (reference sequence). CDR3 nucleotide sequence: TGCAGTGCTAGGACTACCTACGAGCAGTACTTC. Protein sequence: CSARTTYEQYF.

The chain carries TRBV27 and TRBJ2-1; 8 bases fit TRBD2. The CDR3 sequence is 14 residues long. The trim removed 3 bases at V and 5 bases at J, leaving 3 bases unmatched. The germline CDR1 and CDR2 sequences are MNHEY and SMNVEV (reference sequence). The CDR3 DNA reads as TGTGCCAGCAGTTTTACTAGCGGCGACAATGAGCAGTTCTTC. Protein sequence: CASSFTSGDNEQFF.

The chain has TRBV5-6 and TRBJ2-7, with D hard to call. V was shortened by 4 bases and J by 6 bases, with 14 bases between the two germline ends. CDR1 is SGHDT and CDR2 is YYEEEE in the germline V gene. The length of the CDR3 is 13 residues. CDR3 amino acids: CASSLLQDGEQYF. For the CDR3, the DNA is TGTGCCAGCAGCCTACTCCAAGATGGCGAGCAGTACTTC.

This chain connects TRBV11-3 to TRBJ2-7, with a possible D match to TRBD2 (5 bases). Deletions cut 5 bases from V and 4 bases from J, with 24 bases between. The germline V gene has CDR1 SGHNT and CDR2 YENEEA. The CDR3 contains 17 residues. The CDR3 region is CASSPPAGGTKRYEQYF. Written as DNA, the CDR3 is TGTGCCAGCAGCCCTCCCGCCGGAGGAACTAAGCGTTACGAGCAGTACTTC.

The chain links TRBV9 to TRBJ1-5, with a tentative D call TRBD1 (5 bases). From germline, CDR1 is SGDLS and CDR2 YYNGEE. The CDR3 loop spans 14 amino acids. With 0 bases removed from V and 10 bases from J, the gap between germline ends came to 14 bases. The CDR3 spells CASSVDSGRLPQHF. CDR3 in DNA: TGTGCCAGCAGCGTAGATTCAGGGCGCCTCCCCCAGCATTTT.

The chain recombines TRBV7-9 with TRBJ1-4; the match to TRBD1 covers 7 bases. The CDR3 runs to 15 residues. Germline CDR1 SEHNR, CDR2 FQNEAQ (reference sequence). Unmatched junction bases numbered 7, after V lost 2 bases and J lost 7 bases. CDR3 in amino acids: CASSLSTGSTEKLFF. As DNA, the CDR3 is TGTGCCAGCAGCTTATCGACAGGGAGTACTGAAAAACTGTTTTTT.

The rearrangement uses TRBV15 and TRBJ1-5; a weak D match, TRBD1 (6 bases). The germline V gene encodes CDR1 LNHNV and CDR2 YYDKDF (reference sequence). The V and J ends lost 4 bases and 0 bases respectively, with 13 bases between them. This CDR3 region has 16 residues. The CDR3, as DNA: TGTGCCACCAGCACTCACAGGGCCCTTAGCAATCAGCCCCAGCATTTT. Its translation: CATSTHRALSNQPQHF.

The chain couples TRBV28 to TRBJ2-1; 11 bases fit TRBD2. With 3 bases clipped from V and 4 bases from J, the junction kept 5 bases outside the gene matches. This CDR3 has 16 amino acids. Germline lookup yields CDR1 MDHEN and CDR2 SYDVKM. The CDR3 nucleotides read TGTGCCAGCAGTTTGGAGACTAGCGGGGTATACAATGAGCAGTTCTTC. The encoded protein is CASSLETSGVYNEQFF.

Of note for this clone: Other DNA sequences from this sample encode an identical CDR3 as well. The V gene is TRBV5-1, the J gene TRBJ1-6, with D unresolved. This CDR3 has 16 amino acids. Germline V gene lookup returns CDR1 SGHRS and CDR2 YFSETQ. The V gene lost 0 bases and the J gene lost 0 bases, with 7 bases spanning the gap. CDR3 residues: CASSLAGSSYNSPLHF. The CDR3 DNA reads as TGCGCCAGCAGCTTGGCAGGTAGCTCCTATAATTCACCCCTCCACTTT.

The genes are TRBV19 and TRBJ2-3; 9 bases are shared with TRBD2. Trimming removed 8 bases from V and 1 base from J; junction bases left unmatched: 7. The germline CDR1 and CDR2 sequences are LNHDA and SQIVND (reference sequence). This CDR3 region has 15 residues. CDR3 amino acids: CASGRLADGTDTQYF. The DNA for the CDR3 is TGTGCCAGTGGCCGACTAGCGGACGGCACAGATACGCAGTATTTT. Looking up the rest from reference TRBV19 and TRBJ2-3 gives the full variable domain: DGGITQSPKYLFRKEGQNVTLSCEQNLNHDAMYWYRQDPGQGLRLIYYSQIVNDFQKGDIAEGYSVSREKKESFPLTVTSAQKNPTAFYLCASGRLADGTDTQYFGPGTRLTVL.

This chain connects TRBV2 to TRBJ1-5; tentatively, D is TRBD1 (5 bases). Germline V lookup: CDR1 SNHLY, CDR2 FYNNEI. The CDR3 has 13 amino acids. Trimming took off 7 bases at V and 3 bases at J, with 10 bases between the two ends. CDR3 DNA: TGTGCCAGCACGGGGGGGGTCAATCAGCCCCAGCATTTT. Amino acid sequence: CASTGGVNQPQHF.

With regard to this clone: At the DNA level, this CDR3 is encoded by other sequences in the same sample as well. The rearrangement links TRBV7-9 to TRBJ1-1, with D hard to call. This CDR3 has 14 residues. Trimming removed 0 bases from V and 0 bases from J, with 5 bases in between. CDR1 and CDR2 from the germline V gene are SEHNR and FQNEAQ (reference sequence). CDR3 sequence reads: CASSLAGVNTEAFF. The CDR3 DNA reads as TGTGCCAGCAGCTTAGCGGGCGTGAACACTGAAGCTTTCTTT. Full variable domain (outside the CDR3, taken from reference TRBV7-9 and TRBJ1-1): DTGVSQNPRHKITKRGQNVTFRCDPISEHNRLYWYRQTLGQGPEFLTYFQNEAQLEKSRLLSDRFSAERPKGSFSTLEIQRTEQGDSAMYLCASSLAGVNTEAFFGQGTRLTVV.